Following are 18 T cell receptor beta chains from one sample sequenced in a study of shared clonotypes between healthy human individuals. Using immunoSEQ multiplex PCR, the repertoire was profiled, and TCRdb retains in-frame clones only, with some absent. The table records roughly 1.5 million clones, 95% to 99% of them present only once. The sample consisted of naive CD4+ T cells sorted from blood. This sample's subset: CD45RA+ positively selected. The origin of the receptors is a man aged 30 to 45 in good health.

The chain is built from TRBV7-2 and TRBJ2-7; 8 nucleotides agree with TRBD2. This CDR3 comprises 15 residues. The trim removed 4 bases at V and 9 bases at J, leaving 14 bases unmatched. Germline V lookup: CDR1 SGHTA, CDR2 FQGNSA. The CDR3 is CASSSAGTSKLGQYF. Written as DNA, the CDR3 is TGTGCCAGCAGCTCCGCCGGGACTAGTAAGCTAGGGCAGTACTTC.

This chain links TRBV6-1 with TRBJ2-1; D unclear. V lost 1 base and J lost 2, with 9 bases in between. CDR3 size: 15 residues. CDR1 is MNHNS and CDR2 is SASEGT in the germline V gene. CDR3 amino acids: CASSEGPGTYNEQFF. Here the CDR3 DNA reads TGTGCCAGCAGTGAAGGGCCGGGCACCTACAATGAGCAGTTCTTC.

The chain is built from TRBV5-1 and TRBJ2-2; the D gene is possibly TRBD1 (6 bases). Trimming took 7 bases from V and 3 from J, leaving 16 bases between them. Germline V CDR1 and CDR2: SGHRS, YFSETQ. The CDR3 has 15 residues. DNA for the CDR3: TGCGCCAGCCGGCCCCATGGACAGTACACCGGGGAGCTGTTTTTT. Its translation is CASRPHGQYTGELFF.

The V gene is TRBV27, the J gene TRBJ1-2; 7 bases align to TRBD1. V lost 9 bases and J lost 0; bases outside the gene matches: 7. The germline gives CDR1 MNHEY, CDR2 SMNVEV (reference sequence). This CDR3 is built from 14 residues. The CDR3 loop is CASYARGSNYGYTF. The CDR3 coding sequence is TGTGCCAGTTACGCCAGGGGGTCTAACTATGGCTACACCTTC.

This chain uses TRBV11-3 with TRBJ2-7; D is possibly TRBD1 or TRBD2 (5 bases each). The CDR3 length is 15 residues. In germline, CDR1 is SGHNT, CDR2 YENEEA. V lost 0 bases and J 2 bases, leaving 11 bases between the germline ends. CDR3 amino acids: CASSLDGTAAYEQYF. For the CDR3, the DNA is TGTGCCAGCAGCTTAGACGGGACGGCCGCCTACGAGCAGTACTTC.

CDR3 in DNA: TGTGCCAGCAGTTTAGCTGGTTTGCAGTACTTC. This encodes CASSLAGLQYF. This chain connects TRBV27 to TRBJ2-7; D is undetermined. The CDR3 spans 11 residues. V was cut by 2 bases and J by 9 bases, with 8 bases left in between. Germline CDR1 MNHEY, CDR2 SMNVEV (reference sequence).

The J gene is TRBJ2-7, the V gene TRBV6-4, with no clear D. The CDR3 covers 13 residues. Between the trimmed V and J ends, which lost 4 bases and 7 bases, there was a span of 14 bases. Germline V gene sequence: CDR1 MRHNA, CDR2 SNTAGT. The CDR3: CASSGGIVWEQYF. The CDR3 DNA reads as TGTGCCAGCAGTGGAGGAATCGTATGGGAGCAGTACTTC.

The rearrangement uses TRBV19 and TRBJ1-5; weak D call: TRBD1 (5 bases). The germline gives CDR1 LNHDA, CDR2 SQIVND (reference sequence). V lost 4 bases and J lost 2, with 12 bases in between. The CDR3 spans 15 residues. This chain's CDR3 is CASSKGTVGNQPQHF. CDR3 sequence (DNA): TGTGCCAGTAGTAAGGGGACGGTTGGCAATCAGCCCCAGCATTTT. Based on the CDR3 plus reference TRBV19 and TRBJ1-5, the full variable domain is DGGITQSPKYLFRKEGQNVTLSCEQNLNHDAMYWYRQDPGQGLRLIYYSQIVNDFQKGDIAEGYSVSREKKESFPLTVTSAQKNPTAFYLCASSKGTVGNQPQHFGDGTRLSIL.

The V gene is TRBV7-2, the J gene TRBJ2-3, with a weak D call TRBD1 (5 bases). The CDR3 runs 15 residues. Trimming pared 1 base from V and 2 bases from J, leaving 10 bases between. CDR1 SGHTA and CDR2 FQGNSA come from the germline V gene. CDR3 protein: CASSLGARATDTQYF. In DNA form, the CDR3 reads TGTGCCAGCAGCTTAGGTGCCAGGGCCACAGATACGCAGTATTTT. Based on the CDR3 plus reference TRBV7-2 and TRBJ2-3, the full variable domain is GAGVSQSPSNKVTEKGKDVELRCDPISGHTALYWYRQSLGQGLEFLIYFQGNSAPDKSGLPSDRFSAERTGGSVSTLTIQRTQQEDSAVYLCASSLGARATDTQYFGPGTRLTVL.

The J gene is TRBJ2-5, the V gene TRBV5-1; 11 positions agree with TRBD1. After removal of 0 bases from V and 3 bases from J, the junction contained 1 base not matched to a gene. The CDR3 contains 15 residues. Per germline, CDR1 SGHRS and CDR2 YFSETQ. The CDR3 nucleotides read TGCGCCAGCAGCTTGGGGACAGGGGGCGAAGAGACCCAGTACTTC. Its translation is CASSLGTGGEETQYF.

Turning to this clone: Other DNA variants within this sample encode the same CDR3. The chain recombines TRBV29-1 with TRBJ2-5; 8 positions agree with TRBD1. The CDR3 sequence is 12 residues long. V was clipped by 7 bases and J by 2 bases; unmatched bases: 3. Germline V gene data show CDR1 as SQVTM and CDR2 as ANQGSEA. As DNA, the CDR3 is TGCAGCGCCGGACAGGGACAAGAGACCCAGTACTTC. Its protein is CSAGQGQETQYF.

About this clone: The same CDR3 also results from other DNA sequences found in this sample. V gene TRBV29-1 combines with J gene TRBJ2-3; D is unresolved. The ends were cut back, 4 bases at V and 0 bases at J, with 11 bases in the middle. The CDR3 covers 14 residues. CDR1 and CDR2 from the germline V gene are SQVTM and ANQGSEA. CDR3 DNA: TGCAGCGTTGGGGGTGCGACTAGCACAGATACGCAGTATTTT. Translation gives CSVGGATSTDTQYF.

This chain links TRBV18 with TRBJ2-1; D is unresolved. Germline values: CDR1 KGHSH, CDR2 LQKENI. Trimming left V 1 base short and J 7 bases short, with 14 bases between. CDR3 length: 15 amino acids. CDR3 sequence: CASSPHTGALNEQFF. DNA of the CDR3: TGTGCCAGCTCACCACACACCGGAGCCTTGAATGAGCAGTTCTTC.

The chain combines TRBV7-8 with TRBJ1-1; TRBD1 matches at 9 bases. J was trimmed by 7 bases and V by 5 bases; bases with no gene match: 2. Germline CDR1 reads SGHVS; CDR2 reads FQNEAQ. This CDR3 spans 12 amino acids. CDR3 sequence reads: CASSLTGGEAFF. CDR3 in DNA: TGTGCCAGCAGCCTGACAGGGGGTGAAGCTTTCTTT. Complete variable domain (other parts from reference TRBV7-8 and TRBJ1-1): GAGVSQSPRYKVAKRGQDVALRCDPISGHVSLFWYQQALGQGPEFLTYFQNEAQLDKSGLPSDRFFAERPEGSVSTLKIQRTQQEDSAVYLCASSLTGGEAFFGQGTRLTVV.

This CDR3 reads CASSVGQRYPYEQYF. CDR3 DNA sequence: TGTGCCAGCAGCGTAGGCCAGCGATACCCCTACGAGCAGTACTTC. The chain uses TRBV9 and TRBJ2-7, with no clear D. The CDR3 is made up of 15 amino acids. Trimming took 0 bases from V and 2 from J, leaving 12 bases between them. Germline CDR1 reads SGDLS; CDR2 reads YYNGEE.

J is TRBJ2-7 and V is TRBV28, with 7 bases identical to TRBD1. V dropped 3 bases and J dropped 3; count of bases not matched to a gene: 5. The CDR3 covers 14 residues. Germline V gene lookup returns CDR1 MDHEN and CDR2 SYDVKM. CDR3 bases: TGTGCCAGCAGTTTGCCTGGGACAGACTACGAGCAGTACTTC. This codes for CASSLPGTDYEQYF.

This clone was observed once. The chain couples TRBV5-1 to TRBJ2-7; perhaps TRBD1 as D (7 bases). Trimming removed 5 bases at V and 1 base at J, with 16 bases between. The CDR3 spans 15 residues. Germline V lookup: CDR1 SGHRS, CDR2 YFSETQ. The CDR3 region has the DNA TGCGCCAGCAGTCGACCAGGGGGGTTGTCCTACGAGCAGTACTTC. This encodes CASSRPGGLSYEQYF.

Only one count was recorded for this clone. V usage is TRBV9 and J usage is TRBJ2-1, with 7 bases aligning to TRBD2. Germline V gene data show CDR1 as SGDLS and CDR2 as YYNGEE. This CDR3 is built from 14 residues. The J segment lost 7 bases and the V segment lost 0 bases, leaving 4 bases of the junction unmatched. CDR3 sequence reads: CASSVELARNEQFF. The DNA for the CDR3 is TGTGCCAGCAGCGTAGAACTAGCGCGGAATGAGCAGTTCTTC.